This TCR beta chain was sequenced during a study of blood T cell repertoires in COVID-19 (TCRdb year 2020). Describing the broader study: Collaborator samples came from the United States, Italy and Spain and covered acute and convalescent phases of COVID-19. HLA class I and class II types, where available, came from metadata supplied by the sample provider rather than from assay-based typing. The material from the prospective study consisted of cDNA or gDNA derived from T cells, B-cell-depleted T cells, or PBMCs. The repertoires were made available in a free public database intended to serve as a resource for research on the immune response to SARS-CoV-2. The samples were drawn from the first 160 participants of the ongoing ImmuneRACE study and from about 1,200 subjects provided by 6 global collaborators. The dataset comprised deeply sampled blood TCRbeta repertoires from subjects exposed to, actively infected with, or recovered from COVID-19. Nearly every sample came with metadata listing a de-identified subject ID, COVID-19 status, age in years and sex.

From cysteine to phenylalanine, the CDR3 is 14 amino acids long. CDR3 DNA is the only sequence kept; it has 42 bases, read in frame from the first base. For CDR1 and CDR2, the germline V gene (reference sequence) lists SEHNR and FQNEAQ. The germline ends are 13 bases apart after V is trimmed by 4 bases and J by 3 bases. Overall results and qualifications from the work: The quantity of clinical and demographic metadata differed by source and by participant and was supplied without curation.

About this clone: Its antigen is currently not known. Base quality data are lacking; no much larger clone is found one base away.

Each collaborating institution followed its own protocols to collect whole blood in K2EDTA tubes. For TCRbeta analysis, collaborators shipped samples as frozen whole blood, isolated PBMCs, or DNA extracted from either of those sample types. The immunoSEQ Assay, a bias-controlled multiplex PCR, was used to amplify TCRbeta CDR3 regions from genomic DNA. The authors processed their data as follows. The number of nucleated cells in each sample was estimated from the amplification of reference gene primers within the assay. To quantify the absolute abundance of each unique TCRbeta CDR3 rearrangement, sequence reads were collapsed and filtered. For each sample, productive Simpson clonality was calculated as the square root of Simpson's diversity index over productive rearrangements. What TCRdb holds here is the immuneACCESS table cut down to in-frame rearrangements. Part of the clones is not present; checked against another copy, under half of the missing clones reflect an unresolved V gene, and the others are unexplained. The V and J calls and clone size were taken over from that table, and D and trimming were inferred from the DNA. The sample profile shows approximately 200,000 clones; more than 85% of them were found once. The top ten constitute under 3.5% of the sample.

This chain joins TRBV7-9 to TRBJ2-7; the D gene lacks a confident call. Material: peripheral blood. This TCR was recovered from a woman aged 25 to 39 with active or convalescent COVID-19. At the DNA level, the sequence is TGTGCCAGCAGCTCCCCGCTCGGAGACTACGAGCAGTACTTC. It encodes CASSSPLGDYEQYF.